The 19 T cell receptor beta chains listed next were all sequenced from one sample in a study of blood T cell repertoires in COVID-19. Assay used: immunoSEQ multiplex PCR; TCRdb lists only in-frame clones, some missing. The table includes more than 75,000 clones, around 86% detected once. The sequencing sample was made of peripheral blood. The source of these receptors is a woman of 80 years or more with active or convalescent COVID-19.

V and J are TRBV9 and TRBJ1-5, with D unclear. Germline CDR1 is SGDLS and CDR2 is YYNGEE. Trimming cost V 10 bases and J 0 bases, with 23 bases left between them. The CDR3 has 17 residues. The CDR3 DNA is TGTGCCGGCGCGGGCCCCCTTCGGGATTATAGCAATCAGCCCCAGCATTTT. Translated, it gives CAGAGPLRDYSNQPQHF.

J is TRBJ1-5 and V is TRBV5-4; D remains unclear. Germline V lookup: CDR1 SGHNT, CDR2 YYREEE (reference sequence). V was trimmed by 0 bases and J by 1 base, leaving 8 bases between them. The CDR3 is 15 amino acids. The CDR3 reads CASSLGGESNQPQHF. The CDR3 DNA reads as TGTGCCAGCAGCTTGGGCGGTGAGAGCAATCAGCCCCAGCATTTT.

This clone has just a few counts. This chain joins TRBV4-2 and TRBJ2-7; D possibly corresponds to TRBD1 (7 bases). CDR3 length: 18 amino acids. The V end lost 4 bases, the J end lost 3 bases, and 25 bases lay between the germline ends. The germline CDR1 and CDR2 sequences are LGHNA and YNFKEQ. CDR3 DNA sequence: TGTGCCAGCAGCCGGGGGGTAACAGGGGCTCGAAACTTCTACGAGCAGTACTTC. Amino acids: CASSRGVTGARNFYEQYF.

With regard to this clone: Other DNA sequences in the sample encode the same CDR3. This rearrangement joins TRBV29-1 to TRBJ1-1; D may be TRBD1 (5 bases). The CDR3 loop spans 11 amino acids. Trimming shortened V by 4 bases and J by 5 bases, and 8 bases separated the two germline ends. Germline CDR1 reads SQVTM; CDR2 reads ANQGSEA. CDR3 sequence (DNA): TGCAGCGTTGGGGGGGGAACTGAAGCTTTCTTT. Its protein product is CSVGGGTEAFF.

This clone was found a few times. The chain is built from TRBV30 and TRBJ1-1, with D perhaps matching TRBD1 (5 bases). From germline, CDR1 is GTSNPN and CDR2 SVGIG (reference sequence). The germline V and J ends were trimmed by 0 bases and 1 base, with 12 bases remaining between them. This CDR3 has 15 amino acids. Here the CDR3 DNA reads TGTGCCTGGAGTGTACGTGGAGGGGCGAACACTGAAGCTTTCTTT. Its translation is CAWSVRGGANTEAFF. Full variable domain (outside the CDR3, taken from reference TRBV30 and TRBJ1-1): SQTIHQWPATLVQPVGSPLSLECTVEGTSNPNLYWYRQAAGRGLQLLFYSVGIGQISSEVPQNLSASRPQDRQFILSSKKLLLSDSGFYLCAWSVRGGANTEAFFGQGTRLTVV.

The gene calls are TRBV18 and TRBJ1-2, with TRBD1 matching 10 bases. Germline loops: CDR1 KGHSH, CDR2 LQKENI. This CDR3 contains 14 residues. Losses at the gene ends were 6 bases for V and 4 bases for J; bases not matched to a gene: 5. CDR3 region: CASSRDRGGYGYTF. CDR3 DNA sequence: TGTGCCAGCTCGCGGGACAGGGGCGGCTATGGCTACACCTTC.

This clone is classed as medium-sized. As DNA, the CDR3 is TGTGCCAGGGGCCAGGACAGGGGGTTGAAGAAACTGTTTTTT. It is translated as CARGQDRGLKKLFF. The V and J genes are TRBV14 and TRBJ1-4; 10 nucleotides match TRBD1. The germline V gene has CDR1 SGHDN and CDR2 FVKESK. CDR3 length equals 14 residues. Unmatched junction bases numbered 12, after V lost 9 bases and J lost 11 bases. The entire variable domain, with the rest obtained from reference TRBV14 and TRBJ1-4, is as follows: EAGVTQFPSHSVIEKGQTVTLRCDPISGHDNLYWYRRVMGKEIKFLLHFVKESKQDESGMPNNRFLAERTGGTYSTLKVQPAELEDSGVYFCARGQDRGLKKLFFGSGTQLSVL.

The table lists this clone with a few counts. This chain connects TRBV9 to TRBJ2-3; D is unresolved. Trimming left V 0 bases short and J 4 bases short, with 15 bases between. This CDR3 region has 16 residues. Germline V lookup: CDR1 SGDLS, CDR2 YYNGEE. The CDR3 spells CASSVDGASGADTQYF. Here the CDR3 DNA reads TGTGCCAGCAGCGTAGATGGCGCTAGTGGCGCAGATACGCAGTATTTT. Combining the CDR3 with reference TRBV9 and TRBJ2-3 gives the whole variable domain DSGVTQTPKHLITATGQRVTLRCSPRSGDLSVYWYQQSLDQGLQFLIQYYNGEERAKGNILERFSAQQFPDLHSELNLSSLELGDSALYFCASSVDGASGADTQYFGPGTRLTVL.

A few counts support this clone. The chain uses TRBV19 and TRBJ2-7; TRBD1 might be the D (5 bases). The V end was cut by 3 bases, the J end by 7 bases, with 13 bases between. Germline V CDR1 and CDR2: LNHDA, SQIVND (reference sequence). The CDR3 extends over 13 amino acids. Here the CDR3 DNA reads TGTGCCAGTAGTATTAGAACAGGATTGGAGCAGTACTTC. As protein: CASSIRTGLEQYF.

This clone appeared a few times. This chain uses TRBV7-2 with TRBJ2-2, with D possibly matching TRBD2 (6 bases). Trimming took 5 bases from V and 6 from J, leaving 13 bases between them. CDR1 is SGHTA and CDR2 is FQGNSA in the germline V gene. The CDR3 contains 14 residues. The CDR3 sequence: CASSLRLVAGELFF. The CDR3 DNA reads TGTGCCAGCAGCCTCCGACTAGTCGCCGGGGAGCTGTTTTTT.

V gene TRBV28 combines with J gene TRBJ2-7, with 9 bases aligning to TRBD1. This CDR3 spans 14 amino acids. Germline V CDR1 and CDR2: MDHEN, SYDVKM. The J segment lost 5 bases and the V segment lost 5 bases, leaving 7 bases of the junction unmatched. The CDR3 coding sequence is TGTGCCAGCAGTAGGGGACAGGGAGTTAACGAGCAGTACTTC. Translation gives CASSRGQGVNEQYF. Full variable domain (rest looked up from reference TRBV28 and TRBJ2-7): DVKVTQSSRYLVKRTGEKVFLECVQDMDHENMFWYRQDPGLGLRLIYFSYDVKMKEKGDIPEGYSVSREKKERFSLILESASTNQTSMYLCASSRGQGVNEQYFGPGTRLTVT.

The chain is built from TRBV27 and TRBJ2-6; 8 bases agree with TRBD1. The CDR3 runs to 17 residues. In germline, CDR1 is MNHEY, CDR2 SMNVEV (reference sequence). Trimming took 2 bases from V and 2 from J; bases not matched to a gene: 5. CDR3 sequence reads: CASSLDRGATGANVLTF. In DNA, the CDR3 is TGTGCCAGCAGTTTAGACAGGGGCGCGACTGGGGCCAACGTCCTGACTTTC.

This chain connects TRBV12-3 or TRBV12-4 to TRBJ2-5; TRBD1 might be the D (5 bases). Trimming left V 7 bases short and J 6 bases short, with 12 bases between. CDR3 length equals 12 residues. This chain's CDR3 is CASMFRGQTQYF. The CDR3 DNA sequence: TGTGCCAGCATGTTTAGGGGCCAGACCCAGTACTTC.

This clone was seen a few times. The V and J genes are TRBV28 and TRBJ1-1; unclear D gene. V was pared by 6 bases and J by 0 bases, with 14 bases between. The CDR3 is made up of 15 amino acids. Germline assignment: CDR1 MDHEN and CDR2 SYDVKM. CDR3 DNA sequence: TGTGCCAGCAGCCCAGTCAGATTACTGAACACTGAAGCTTTCTTT. Translated: CASSPVRLLNTEAFF.

The V gene is TRBV5-1, the J gene TRBJ2-5; 10 nucleotides line up with TRBD2. Losses at the gene ends were 4 bases for V and 5 bases for J; bases not matched to a gene: 8. The CDR3 contains 15 residues. Per germline, CDR1 SGHRS and CDR2 YFSETQ. DNA of the CDR3: TGCGCCAGCAGCAACCTACTAGCGGGGATGGAGACCCAGTACTTC. Its translation is CASSNLLAGMETQYF.

This clone was counted many times. The chain is built from TRBV9 and TRBJ1-5; D ambiguous. Germline assignment: CDR1 SGDLS and CDR2 YYNGEE. This CDR3 is 15 amino acids long. The V and J ends lost 0 bases and 3 bases respectively, with 10 bases between them. The CDR3 region has the DNA TGTGCCAGCAGCGTAGCCCCCGACATCAATCAGCCCCAGCATTTT. This encodes CASSVAPDINQPQHF.

J is TRBJ1-6 and V is TRBV6-5, with TRBD1 identical over 8 bases. The CDR3 runs to 14 residues. Germline assignment: CDR1 MNHEY and CDR2 SVGAGI. The junction had 5 bases not matched to a gene; V was cut back by 5 bases and J by 8 bases. CDR3 loop: CASSPGTGHSPLHF. The DNA of the CDR3 is TGTGCCAGCAGTCCCGGGACAGGTCATTCACCCCTCCACTTT.

This clone was counted a few times. The chain is built from TRBV6-2 or TRBV6-3 and TRBJ2-3, with TRBD2 as a possible D gene (6 bases). The CDR3 is made up of 16 amino acids. V was clipped by 2 bases and J by 6 bases, with 18 bases between them. CDR1 MNHEY and CDR2 SVGEGT come from the germline V gene. The CDR3 spells CASSYVRLEDIDTQYF. The CDR3 DNA is TGTGCCAGCAGTTACGTCAGACTAGAAGACATTGATACGCAGTATTTT.

CDR3 nucleotides: TGTGCCAGCAGCAACCCCGGACTTCTAACCTACAATGAGCAGTTCTTC. Protein: CASSNPGLLTYNEQFF. The chain joins TRBV6-2 or TRBV6-3 to TRBJ2-1; D is possibly TRBD2 (5 bases). Per germline, CDR1 MNHEY and CDR2 SVGEGT. This CDR3 has 16 amino acids. V dropped 6 bases and J dropped 2 bases, with 17 bases sitting between them.